This TCR beta chain was obtained from a study of immune evolution from preneoplasia to lung adenocarcinoma. This table comes from immunoSEQ multiplex PCR, and its TCRdb copy is limited to in-frame clones, with some not included. The sample records 13,000 to 15,000 clones, roughly 85% being singletons. H&E slides confirmed each diagnosis, reviewed by two pathologists independently. The CDR3 sequence is 14 residues long. The J segment lost 3 bases and the V segment lost 0 bases, leaving 2 bases of the junction unmatched. The germline CDR1 and CDR2 sequences are SGHAT and FQNNGV. This TCR was sampled from a donor at least 70 years old with lung adenocarcinoma. This chain uses TRBV11-2 with TRBJ2-7; 7 positions agree with TRBD2. Sequenced input: FFPE lung adenocarcinoma in situ tissue. The CDR3 sequence is CASSLDRDYYEQYF. The CDR3 coding sequence is TGTGCCAGCAGCTTAGATCGGGACTACTACGAGCAGTACTTC.